Each of the 21 T cell receptor beta chains below was sequenced from the same sample in a study of early T cells in non-severe SARS-CoV-2 infection (dated by TCRdb to 2020 to 2023). The library relied on 5' RACE. The sequencer listed for this sample is NextSeq 500. The raw public reads went through TCRdb reprocessing: fastp at Q25, MiXCR clone calling, in-frame beta chains kept. Every CDR3 protein is listed once, alongside the most common genes and DNA of its rows. This sample comprises approximately 69,000 distinct CDR3 sequences, about 10% of them detected only once. Jointly, the top ten make up about 6.1% of the sample. The sequenced sample consisted of whole blood. These receptors came from an adult who was a healthcare worker with PCR-confirmed SARS-CoV-2 infection or an uninfected control (not recorded which).

The table lists this clonotype with a few counts. J is TRBJ2-1 and V is TRBV6-1, with D possibly TRBD1 on 6 matching bases. The CDR3 covers 11 residues. The germline CDR1 and CDR2 sequences are MNHNS and SASEGT. V lost 6 bases to trimming and J lost 9 bases, with 9 bases between them. The CDR3 protein is CASSRGAEQFF. CDR3 bases: TGTGCCAGCAGCAGGGGAGCTGAGCAGTTCTTC.

In this sample, this clonotype turned up many times. The V and J genes are TRBV24-1 and TRBJ2-1; D uncertain. V was pared by 8 bases and J by 3 bases, with 10 bases between. Germline-derived CDR1 and CDR2 are KGHDR and SFDVKD. The CDR3 has 13 amino acids. The CDR3 loop is CATKGWDYNEQFF. The CDR3 region has the DNA TGTGCCACCAAAGGGTGGGACTACAATGAGCAGTTCTTC.

This rearrangement joins TRBV25-1 to TRBJ2-1, with a possible D match to TRBD2 (5 bases). This CDR3 has 14 amino acids. The ends were cut back, 5 bases at V and 6 bases at J, with 14 bases in the middle. CDR1 and CDR2 from the germline V gene are MGHDK and SYGVNS. The DNA for the CDR3 is TGTGCCAGCAGTCCCGACGGACTTCTCAATGAGCAGTTCTTC. This encodes CASSPDGLLNEQFF.

This clonotype was seen ten or more times. The V gene is TRBV29-1, the J gene TRBJ2-2, with no clear D. Trimming left V 3 bases short and J 2 bases short, with 7 bases between. The CDR3 is 13 residues long. CDR1 SQVTM and CDR2 ANQGSEA come from the germline V gene. DNA of the CDR3: TGCAGCGTTGACCAGGCTAACACCGGGGAGCTGTTTTTT. Its protein product is CSVDQANTGELFF.

This clonotype was seen only a few times. The V and J genes are TRBV6-5 and TRBJ2-1; D gene uncertain. Germline V gene sequence: CDR1 MNHEY, CDR2 SVGAGI. V lost 4 bases to trimming and J lost 8 bases, with 18 bases between them. The CDR3 runs 15 residues. CDR3 coding DNA: TGTGCCAGCAGTTTAACTGGATACGCTGGGGATGAGCAGTTCTTC. Translating gives CASSLTGYAGDEQFF.

This clonotype occurred many times. This chain connects TRBV20-1 to TRBJ2-3, with 8 bases fitting TRBD1. Germline lookup yields CDR1 DFQATT and CDR2 SNEGSKA (reference sequence). This CDR3 is 17 amino acids long. V shed 0 bases and J 3 bases; nucleotides not matched to a gene: 11. CDR3 sequence: CSARDPLGQGGTDTQYF. The CDR3 nucleotides read TGCAGTGCTAGAGACCCCCTAGGACAGGGCGGGACAGATACGCAGTATTTT.

The sample holds many counts of this clonotype. This chain uses TRBV7-2 with TRBJ2-1; the match to TRBD2 covers 10 bases. The CDR3 has 16 amino acids. Germline lookup yields CDR1 SGHTA and CDR2 FQGNSA. With V trimmed by 5 bases and J by 7 bases, 11 bases remained unmatched. The CDR3 reads CASSPQLAGGGNEQFF. CDR3 coding DNA: TGTGCCAGCAGCCCACAGTTAGCGGGAGGTGGGAATGAGCAGTTCTTC.

J is TRBJ2-1 and V is TRBV10-3; D may be TRBD1 or TRBD2 (6 bases each). The germline CDR1 and CDR2 sequences are ENHRY and SYGVKD. The V and J ends lost 7 bases and 4 bases respectively, with 14 bases between them. The CDR3 has 14 amino acids. The CDR3 DNA reads as TGTGCCATCACTCCGGGGGCGCAATACAATGAGCAGTTCTTC. Translation: CAITPGAQYNEQFF.

This clonotype was counted many times. V usage is TRBV3-1 and J usage is TRBJ1-2, with D hard to call. Trimming removed 1 base at V and 6 bases at J, with 6 bases between. The CDR3 is 12 amino acids. The germline gives CDR1 LGHDT, CDR2 YNNKEL (reference sequence). The CDR3 bases are TGTGCCAGCAGCCAAGCATGGGATGGCTACACCTTC. Translation: CASSQAWDGYTF.

This clonotype came up many times. The genes are TRBV10-2 and TRBJ2-3, with 9 bases matching TRBD2. CDR3 size: 12 residues. Germline CDR1 and CDR2: WSHSY and SAAADI. J was trimmed by 5 bases and V by 10 bases; bases with no gene match: 4. CDR3 residues: CATTAGGDTQYF. CDR3 sequence (DNA): TGCGCCACCACAGCGGGAGGAGATACGCAGTATTTT.

This clonotype showed up just a few times. This chain links TRBV12-5 with TRBJ2-3; 7 bases match TRBD1. V was clipped by 5 bases and J by 1 base; unmatched bases: 3. CDR1 and CDR2 from the germline V gene are LGHNT and FRNRAP. This CDR3 is built from 14 residues. In nucleotides, the CDR3 is TGTGCTAGTGGTGGTACAGGGGGCACAGATACGCAGTATTTT. It is translated as CASGGTGGTDTQYF.

This clonotype showed up just a few times. This rearrangement joins TRBV13 to TRBJ2-2; no clear D. Trimming removed 4 bases at V and 4 bases at J, with 7 bases between. The CDR3 loop spans 13 amino acids. Germline V lookup: CDR1 PRHDT, CDR2 FYEKMQ (reference sequence). The CDR3 bases are TGTGCCAGCAGCTATCTACCCACCGGGGAGCTGTTTTTT. It is translated as CASSYLPTGELFF.

This clonotype came up many times. The chain is built from TRBV5-4 and TRBJ2-1, with 10 nucleotides matching TRBD2. The V segment lost 4 bases and the J segment 5 bases; nucleotides outside the gene matches: 6. CDR3 length equals 15 residues. Germline CDR1 and CDR2: SGHNT and YYREEE (reference sequence). This CDR3 is CASSSGGAGDNEQFF. CDR3 in DNA: TGTGCCAGCAGCAGCGGGGGGGCGGGCGACAATGAGCAGTTCTTC. Based on the CDR3 plus reference TRBV5-4 and TRBJ2-1, the full variable domain is ETGVTQSPTHLIKTRGQQVTLRCSSQSGHNTVSWYQQALGQGPQFIFQYYREEENGRGNFPPRFSGLQFPNYSSELNVNALELDDSALYLCASSSGGAGDNEQFFGPGTRLTVL.

This clonotype came up many times. The chain combines TRBV10-3 with TRBJ2-5; 8 bases agree with TRBD1. Germline CDR1 and CDR2: ENHRY and SYGVKD. The CDR3 contains 17 residues. The V and J ends lost 2 bases and 4 bases, in that order; junction bases with no gene match: 12. DNA of the CDR3: TGTGCCATCAGTGAGGGACAGGGCACCCCAGGATTAGAGACCCAGTACTTC. This encodes CAISEGQGTPGLETQYF.

This clonotype was recorded many times. The chain combines TRBV6-2 or TRBV6-3 with TRBJ2-7; TRBD2 aligns across 10 bases. Looked up from germline, CDR1 is MNHEY and CDR2 is SVGEGT. The CDR3 spans 15 residues. V lost 8 bases, J lost 4 bases, and 11 bases stayed unmatched. The CDR3 region is CASQLSSGRGYEQYF. CDR3 DNA sequence: TGTGCCAGCCAGCTCTCTAGCGGGAGAGGGTACGAGCAGTACTTC.

V usage is TRBV6-6 and J usage is TRBJ1-1, with 10 positions matching TRBD1. The CDR3 totals 19 residues. Trimming took 5 bases from V and 1 from J; bases not matched to a gene: 16. Germline V CDR1 and CDR2: MNHNY, SVGAGI (reference sequence). CDR3 bases: TGTGCCAGCAGTACCCCGGGGACAGGGGATGTCAGGGGGAACACTGAAGCTTTCTTT. Translation gives CASSTPGTGDVRGNTEAFF.

There are many counts of this clonotype. This chain joins TRBV30 and TRBJ2-1; D gene unclear. From germline, CDR1 is GTSNPN and CDR2 SVGIG (reference sequence). Trimming left V 8 bases short and J 5 bases short, with 16 bases between. This CDR3 region has 13 residues. CDR3 amino acids: CAHSGPFNNEQFF. For the CDR3, the DNA is TGTGCCCACTCCGGACCCTTTAACAATGAGCAGTTCTTC.

This chain joins TRBV12-3 or TRBV12-4 and TRBJ2-7; TRBD2 agrees at 9 bases. J was trimmed by 2 bases and V by 4 bases; bases with no gene match: 15. This CDR3 contains 18 residues. CDR3 protein: CASSSDLSIAGVPYEQYF. The CDR3, as DNA: TGTGCCAGCAGTTCAGATCTAAGCATAGCGGGAGTACCCTACGAGCAGTACTTC.

This clonotype has only a few counts. V and J are TRBV3-1 and TRBJ2-2; D remains ambiguous. V was cut by 4 bases and J by 4 bases, with 4 bases left in between. Germline lookup yields CDR1 LGHDT and CDR2 YNNKEL (reference sequence). The CDR3 covers 12 residues. The CDR3 nucleotides are TGTGCCAGCAGCCCCTCCACCGGGGAGCTGTTTTTT. Its protein is CASSPSTGELFF.

V usage is TRBV29-1 and J usage is TRBJ2-7, with TRBD1 matching 7 bases. Germline V gene data show CDR1 as SQVTM and CDR2 as ANQGSEA. The V and J ends lost 5 bases and 2 bases, in that order; junction bases with no gene match: 9. This CDR3 spans 14 amino acids. For the CDR3, the DNA is TGCAGCGTTACAAGGACAGGAGTCCCCTACGAGCAGTACTTC. Its protein is CSVTRTGVPYEQYF.

This clonotype was observed a handful of times. The chain employs TRBV18 and TRBJ1-2, with D uncertain. The CDR3 totals 14 residues. In germline, CDR1 is KGHSH, CDR2 LQKENI. Trimming cost V 0 bases and J 9 bases, with 14 bases left between them. In DNA form, the CDR3 reads TGTGCCAGCTCACCACCGTCAGCTAGGAATAGCTACACCTTC. Protein sequence: CASSPPSARNSYTF.